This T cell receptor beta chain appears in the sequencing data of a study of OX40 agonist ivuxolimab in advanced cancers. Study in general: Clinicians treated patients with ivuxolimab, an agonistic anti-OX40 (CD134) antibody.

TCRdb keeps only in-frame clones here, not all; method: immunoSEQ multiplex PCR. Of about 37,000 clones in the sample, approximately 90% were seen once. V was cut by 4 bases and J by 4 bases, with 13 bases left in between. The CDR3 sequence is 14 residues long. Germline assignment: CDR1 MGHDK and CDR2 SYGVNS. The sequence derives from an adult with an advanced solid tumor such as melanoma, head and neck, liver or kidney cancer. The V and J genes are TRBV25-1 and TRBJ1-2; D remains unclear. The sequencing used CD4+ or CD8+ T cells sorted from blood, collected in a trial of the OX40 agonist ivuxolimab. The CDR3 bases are TGTGCCAGCAGTGGGGAAGGATCTAGCTATGGCTACACCTTC. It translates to CASSGEGSSYGYTF.